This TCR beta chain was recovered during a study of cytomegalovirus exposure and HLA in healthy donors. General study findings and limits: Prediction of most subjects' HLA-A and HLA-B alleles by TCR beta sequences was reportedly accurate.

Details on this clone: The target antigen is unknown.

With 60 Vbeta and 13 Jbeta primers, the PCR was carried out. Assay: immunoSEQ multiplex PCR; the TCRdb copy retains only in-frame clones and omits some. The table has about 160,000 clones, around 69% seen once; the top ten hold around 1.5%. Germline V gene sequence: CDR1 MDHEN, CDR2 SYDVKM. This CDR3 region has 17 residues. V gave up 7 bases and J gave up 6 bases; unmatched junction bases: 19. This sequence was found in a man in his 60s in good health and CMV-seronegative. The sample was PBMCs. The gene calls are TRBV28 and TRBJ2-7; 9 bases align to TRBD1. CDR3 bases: TGTGCCAGCACCATACCCCCGGGACAGGGTCTTTCGGGCGAGCAGTACTTC. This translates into CASTIPPGQGLSGEQYF.